In its sample, the clone carrying this TCR beta chain was seen a few times. This specimen belongs to a study of blood T cell repertoires in COVID-19. About the study: There were acute and convalescent COVID-19 samples, and they came from the United States, Italy and Spain. Nucleic acid was either cDNA or gDNA, and it came from T cells, B-cell-depleted T cells, or PBMCs.

How the authors handled the data: Reference gene primer amplification yielded estimated nucleated cell counts. Measured with immunoSEQ multiplex PCR; TCRdb has only the in-frame clones, and not every one. V and J calls and clone size are given by that table; D and trimming were obtained from the DNA. This table has about 57,000 clones, more than 75% appearing once. Specimen: peripheral blood. The receptor was isolated from an elderly woman with acute or convalescent COVID-19.

DNA of the CDR3: TGTGCCAGCTCGGGAGGGACAGGGATCTTCGAGCAGTACTTC. Translating it yields CASSGGTGIFEQYF. The chain combines TRBV7-9 with TRBJ2-7; possibly TRBD1 for D (9 bases). Germline V CDR1 and CDR2: SEHNR, FQNEAQ (reference sequence). V was clipped by 8 bases and J by 6 bases, with 20 bases between them. This CDR3 spans 14 amino acids. Based on the CDR3 plus reference TRBV7-9 and TRBJ2-7, the full variable domain is DTGVSQNPRHKITKRGQNVTFRCDPISEHNRLYWYRQTLGQGPEFLTYFQNEAQLEKSRLLSDRFSAERPKGSFSTLEIQRTEQGDSAMYLCASSGGTGIFEQYFGPGTRLTVT.